This paragraph reports one T cell receptor (beta chain). Its specificity is not known. This entry comes from a study of cytomegalovirus exposure and HLA in healthy donors. Study-level results: In presence/absence analyses, roughly uniform sequencing depth across donors was assumed.

CDR1 MDHEN and CDR2 SYDVKM come from the germline V gene. The CDR3 is 15 amino acids. V was clipped by 2 bases and J by 9 bases; unmatched bases: 7. With 60 Vbeta and 13 Jbeta primers, the PCR was carried out. Sequenced by immunoSEQ multiplex PCR; TCRdb stores in-frame clones only, minus some. The data show around 140,000 clones, 87% seen once. This chain uses TRBV28 with TRBJ1-6, with 7 bases matching TRBD1. Sequencing input: PBMCs. The receptor comes from a woman younger than 45 in good health and CMV-seronegative. DNA of the CDR3: TGTGCCAGCAGTTTAGGTTCAGGGGGGTCTTCACCCCTCCACTTT. As protein: CASSLGSGGSSPLHF.